The clone carrying this T cell receptor (beta chain) has just one count. This sample is part of a study of T cell changes during pregnancy in multiple sclerosis. The table came from immunoSEQ multiplex PCR; TCRdb's copy has only in-frame clones and leaves some out. The data contain some 10,000 clones, about 89% of them seen just once; the ten biggest clones take up approximately 5.1%. Germline CDR1 is GTSNPN and CDR2 is SVGIG (reference sequence). V dropped 1 base and J dropped 5 bases, with 14 bases sitting between them. The CDR3 length is 14 residues. The sequenced sample was CD8+ T cells from peripheral blood mononuclear cells, obtained in the first trimester of pregnancy. The V call is TRBV30, the J call TRBJ1-1, with D maybe TRBD1 (5 bases). The TCR comes from a female donor in good health, enrolled as a control in a pregnancy study. The CDR3 DNA reads as TGTGCCTGGAGTGCGGGGGTGGGGGGAACTGAAGCTTTCTTT. It yields the protein CAWSAGVGGTEAFF. The entire variable domain, with the rest obtained from reference TRBV30 and TRBJ1-1, is as follows: SQTIHQWPATLVQPVGSPLSLECTVEGTSNPNLYWYRQAAGRGLQLLFYSVGIGQISSEVPQNLSASRPQDRQFILSSKKLLLSDSGFYLCAWSAGVGGTEAFFGQGTRLTVV.